This TCR beta chain was recorded in a study of blood T cell repertoires in COVID-19. The overall study: Samples taken during acute and convalescent COVID-19 were collected in the United States, Italy and Spain. PBMCs, B-cell-depleted T cells, or T cells provided the cDNA or gDNA that made up the material.

Original processing methods: Using reference gene primer amplification, nucleated cell counts were estimated. Data came from immunoSEQ multiplex PCR; TCRdb stores just in-frame clones and leaves some out. V and J calls and clone size follow that table, whereas D and trimming were derived from the DNA. Here the sample spans approximately 200,000 clones, 70% to 90% being singletons. This clone was recorded a few times. There are 13 residues in the CDR3. From germline, CDR1 is SGHDT and CDR2 YYEEEE. Trimming shortened V by 2 bases and J by 7 bases, and 9 bases separated the two germline ends. The sequencing input was peripheral blood. The J gene is TRBJ1-4, the V gene TRBV5-6; D not resolved. This receptor was taken from a man in his sixties with acute or convalescent COVID-19. The CDR3 here is CASSFGLSEKLFF. The CDR3 nucleotides are TGTGCCAGCAGCTTCGGACTGAGTGAAAAACTGTTTTTT. Full variable domain (remainder filled in from reference TRBV5-6 and TRBJ1-4): DAGVTQSPTHLIKTRGQQVTLRCSPKSGHDTVSWYQQALGQGPQFIFQYYEEEERQRGNFPDRFSGHQFPNYSSELNVNALLLGDSALYLCASSFGLSEKLFFGSGTQLSVL.